These 29 T cell receptor beta chains share one sample of origin, sequenced in a study of control samples from healthy donors and cancer patients. Libraries were prepared by immunoSEQ multiplex PCR; TCRdb keeps only in-frame clonotypes and omits some of them. The sample shows some 120,000 clones, around 86% of them seen only once. Sequencing input: blood. The receptors originated from a man aged 35 to 55 in good health.

The count of this clone is one. V gene TRBV7-3 combines with J gene TRBJ2-7, with 7 bases aligning to TRBD2. The CDR3 is 16 amino acids. Trimming cost V 0 bases and J 2 bases; bases outside gene matches: 7. In germline, CDR1 is SGHTA, CDR2 FQGTGA. In nucleotides, the CDR3 is TGTGCCAGCAGCTTAACCGGGGGGACTGCAGCCTACGAGCAGTACTTC. It codes for CASSLTGGTAAYEQYF.

The chain recombines TRBV10-1 with TRBJ2-1; D gene unclear. This CDR3 contains 14 residues. V gave up 6 bases and J gave up 0 bases, with 9 bases separating them. The germline V gene has CDR1 WNHNN and CDR2 SYGVQD (reference sequence). The CDR3 nucleotides are TGCGCCAGCAGCCACCAGCCCTCCTACAATGAGCAGTTCTTC. It codes for CASSHQPSYNEQFF.

This sequence joins TRBV24-1 and TRBJ2-1, with 9 bases identical to TRBD1. CDR1 and CDR2 from the germline V gene are KGHDR and SFDVKD. The CDR3 covers 16 residues. V lost 2 bases to trimming and J lost 7 bases; unmatched junction nucleotides: 8. CDR3 coding DNA: TGTGCCACCAGTGATTCAACCGGGACAGGGACAAATGAGCAGTTCTTC. Protein product: CATSDSTGTGTNEQFF.

This chain uses TRBV4-1 with TRBJ2-3; D is undetermined. The CDR3 spans 16 residues. Germline V gives CDR1 MGHRA, CDR2 YSYEKL. V gave up 6 bases and J gave up 1 base, with 17 bases separating them. CDR3 sequence: CASSPVRAFGTDTQYF. The CDR3 DNA is TGCGCCAGCAGTCCCGTAAGGGCGTTTGGCACAGATACGCAGTATTTT.

V and J are TRBV7-2 and TRBJ1-1; D is uncertain. The V gene lost 1 base and the J gene lost 0 bases, with 6 bases spanning the gap. This CDR3 region has 14 residues. Germline assignment: CDR1 SGHTA and CDR2 FQGNSA. CDR3 amino acids: CASSLGQMNTEAFF. CDR3 nucleotides: TGTGCCAGCAGCTTAGGGCAGATGAACACTGAAGCTTTCTTT.

This clone has just a few counts. This chain links TRBV18 with TRBJ2-5, with D possibly called TRBD1 or TRBD2 (6 bases each). Deletions cut 4 bases from V and 4 bases from J, with 10 bases between. CDR3 length equals 13 residues. Germline assignment: CDR1 KGHSH and CDR2 LQKENI. The CDR3: CASSLGGPETQYF. The CDR3, as DNA: TGTGCCAGCTCACTGGGGGGCCCAGAGACCCAGTACTTC.

The gene calls are TRBV30 and TRBJ1-1; 7 bases are shared with TRBD1. Germline assignment: CDR1 GTSNPN and CDR2 SVGIG (reference sequence). Trimming at V came to 3 bases and at J to 8 bases, leaving 3 bases not matched to a gene. This CDR3 is built from 11 residues. The CDR3, as DNA: TGTGCCTGGAGCCAGGACAGGGAAGCTTTCTTT. Its protein is CAWSQDREAFF.

The rearrangement links TRBV3-1 (or the pseudogene TRBV3-2) to TRBJ2-7; D might be TRBD2 (5 bases). Germline CDR1 reads LGHDT; CDR2 reads YNNKEL (reference sequence). This CDR3 contains 14 residues. The V end was cut by 7 bases, the J end by 7 bases, with 20 bases between. In nucleotides, the CDR3 is TGTGCCAGCACCTCGTGGACTGGTCCGAGGGAGCAGTACTTC. This translates into CASTSWTGPREQYF.

The rearrangement uses TRBV12-3 or TRBV12-4 and TRBJ1-1; perhaps TRBD1 as D (5 bases). The ends were cut back, 7 bases at V and 10 bases at J, with 19 bases in the middle. The CDR3 runs 13 residues. The CDR3 nucleotides read TGTGCCAGCAACACAAACTCAGCTGGGGGAGCTTTCTTT. Its translation is CASNTNSAGGAFF.

This chain links TRBV5-1 with TRBJ1-2, with D possibly TRBD1 on 6 matching bases. The CDR3 covers 13 residues. Germline CDR1 reads SGHRS; CDR2 reads YFSETQ. Trimming removed 0 bases from V and 7 bases from J, with 10 bases in between. CDR3 residues: CASSLDRASGYTF. The CDR3 nucleotides are TGCGCCAGCAGCTTGGACAGGGCTTCTGGCTACACCTTC.

The chain recombines TRBV6-5 with TRBJ2-2; perhaps TRBD1 as D (6 bases). The V gene lost 6 bases and the J gene lost 0 bases, with 8 bases spanning the gap. This CDR3 is built from 14 residues. CDR1 is MNHEY and CDR2 is SVGAGI in the germline V gene. For the CDR3, the DNA is TGTGCCAGCAGCCGGGACACGAACACCGGGGAGCTGTTTTTT. It codes for CASSRDTNTGELFF.

The chain carries TRBV7-9 and TRBJ1-2, with TRBD1 matching over 8 bases. V gave up 3 bases and J gave up 4 bases; unmatched junction bases: 13. This CDR3 contains 17 residues. Germline V CDR1 and CDR2: SEHNR, FQNEAQ (reference sequence). CDR3 in amino acids: CASSLDYQGAGVYGYTF. The CDR3 coding sequence is TGTGCCAGCAGCTTGGACTACCAGGGGGCAGGAGTCTATGGCTACACCTTC.

The chain links TRBV19 to TRBJ2-1; TRBD2 might be the D (5 bases). CDR1 LNHDA and CDR2 SQIVND come from the germline V gene (reference sequence). V lost 0 bases and J 7 bases, leaving 10 bases between the germline ends. This CDR3 has 14 amino acids. The CDR3 here is CASSIERADNEQFF. The CDR3 bases are TGTGCCAGTAGTATAGAGAGGGCTGATAATGAGCAGTTCTTC.

CDR3 amino acids: CASSQEGRGNEKLFF. The CDR3 coding sequence is TGCGCCAGCAGTCAAGAGGGCAGGGGTAATGAAAAACTGTTTTTT. The rearrangement links TRBV5-1 to TRBJ1-4; a weak D match, TRBD1 (6 bases). Trimming cost V 5 bases and J 4 bases, with 15 bases left between them. Germline lookup yields CDR1 SGHRS and CDR2 YFSETQ. The CDR3 spans 15 residues.

This chain links TRBV21-1 with TRBJ1-1. TRBV21-1 is a pseudogene. There are 14 residues in the CDR3. CDR3 region: CASSKGKGDTEAFF. The CDR3 DNA sequence: TGTGCCAGCAGCAAAGGAAAGGGAGACACTGAAGCTTTCTTT.

This clone was picked up a small number of times. The chain employs TRBV4-2 and TRBJ2-5; 13 bases agree with TRBD2. The CDR3 spans 21 residues. The V gene end was trimmed by 1 base and the J gene end by 0 bases; junction bases not matched to a gene: 14. Germline V lookup: CDR1 LGHNA, CDR2 YNFKEQ. The CDR3, as DNA: TGTGCCAGCAGCCAAGTGGTGAGACTAGCGGGGGGCGCTTCGAACCAAGAGACCCAGTACTTC. Encoded protein: CASSQVVRLAGGASNQETQYF.

The chain links TRBV4-3 to TRBJ2-6, with D unclear. The CDR3 spans 18 residues. The ends were cut back, 3 bases at V and 6 bases at J, with 21 bases in the middle. Germline loops: CDR1 LGHNA, CDR2 YSLEER. The CDR3 loop reads CASSQPHNSPLVANVLTF. The CDR3 DNA follows: TGCGCCAGCAGCCAGCCACACAACAGTCCTCTGGTGGCCAACGTCCTGACTTTC.

The chain is built from TRBV2 and TRBJ1-1; weak D call: TRBD1 (6 bases). The germline CDR1 and CDR2 sequences are SNHLY and FYNNEI. Trimming pared 7 bases from V and 0 bases from J, leaving 6 bases between. The CDR3 extends over 12 amino acids. In nucleotides, the CDR3 is TGTGCCAGCAACAGGGTGAACACTGAAGCTTTCTTT. Translation gives CASNRVNTEAFF.

CDR3 coding DNA: TGCAGCGTTGGGAAGGGAGGGGACACTGAAGCTTTCTTT. Translating gives CSVGKGGDTEAFF. The J gene is TRBJ1-1, the V gene TRBV29-1; D perhaps matches TRBD1 (5 bases). The V gene's germline CDR1 is SQVTM and CDR2 ANQGSEA. This CDR3 is built from 13 residues. The germline V and J ends were trimmed by 4 bases and 3 bases, with 12 bases remaining between them.

J is TRBJ1-1 and V is TRBV29-1, with D perhaps TRBD1 (5 bases). Germline V CDR1 and CDR2: SQVTM, ANQGSEA. V lost 2 bases, J lost 1 base, and 8 bases lay in between. The CDR3 totals 13 residues. CDR3: CSVELGENTEAFF. CDR3 in DNA: TGCAGCGTTGAACTAGGGGAGAACACTGAAGCTTTCTTT.

The chain is built from TRBV5-1 and TRBJ2-3; 8 positions match TRBD2. Germline CDR1 SGHRS, CDR2 YFSETQ. The CDR3 runs to 17 residues. Trimming cost V 1 base and J 3 bases; bases outside gene matches: 10. CDR3 sequence reads: CASSLYPSGGTTDTQYF. The CDR3 DNA sequence: TGCGCCAGCAGCTTGTATCCCAGCGGGGGTACGACAGATACGCAGTATTTT.

The chain combines TRBV7-8 with TRBJ2-5; weak D call: TRBD2 (7 bases). The CDR3 runs 15 residues. Germline V gives CDR1 SGHVS, CDR2 FQNEAQ. The V end was cut by 5 bases, the J end by 1 base, with 14 bases between. CDR3 sequence reads: CASSGRGGGQETQYF. The CDR3 DNA follows: TGTGCCAGCAGCGGGCGAGGGGGGGGCCAAGAGACCCAGTACTTC.

The chain combines TRBV7-8 with TRBJ2-1; D is undetermined. Germline V lookup: CDR1 SGHVS, CDR2 FQNEAQ. The length of the CDR3 is 14 residues. Trimming removed 5 bases at V and 3 bases at J, with 11 bases between. The CDR3 loop reads CASSPPISYNEQFF. CDR3 coding DNA: TGTGCCAGCAGCCCCCCTATCAGCTACAATGAGCAGTTCTTC.

V usage is TRBV29-1 and J usage is TRBJ1-1, with TRBD1 matching over 7 bases. In germline, CDR1 is SQVTM, CDR2 ANQGSEA. With 4 bases clipped from V and 3 bases from J, the junction kept 2 bases outside the gene matches. This CDR3 region has 12 residues. CDR3 amino acids: CSVAQGDTEAFF. CDR3 nucleotide sequence: TGCAGCGTTGCCCAGGGGGACACTGAAGCTTTCTTT.

This clone showed up just a few times. This chain links TRBV4-3 with TRBJ2-5; TRBD2 agrees at 12 bases. The CDR3 contains 15 residues. V lost 2 bases, J lost 5 bases, and 3 bases stayed unmatched. CDR1 is LGHNA, CDR2 YSLEER, per germline. For the CDR3, the DNA is TGCGCCAGCAGCCAATCCGGGACTAGCGGGGAGACCCAGTACTTC. It encodes CASSQSGTSGETQYF.

The rearrangement joins TRBV19 to TRBJ1-2; no clear D gene. This CDR3 is built from 14 residues. Germline V lookup: CDR1 LNHDA, CDR2 SQIVND (reference sequence). V lost 5 bases and J 0 bases, leaving 10 bases between the germline ends. This chain's CDR3 is CASSDQPANYGYTF. The CDR3 region has the DNA TGTGCCAGTAGTGATCAGCCTGCTAACTATGGCTACACCTTC. The complete variable domain, with remaining parts taken from reference TRBV19 and TRBJ1-2, reads DGGITQSPKYLFRKEGQNVTLSCEQNLNHDAMYWYRQDPGQGLRLIYYSQIVNDFQKGDIAEGYSVSREKKESFPLTVTSAQKNPTAFYLCASSDQPANYGYTFGSGTRLTVV.

V and J are TRBV29-1 and TRBJ2-2; 7 bases are a match to TRBD2. Germline loops: CDR1 SQVTM, CDR2 ANQGSEA. CDR3 length: 14 amino acids. The J segment lost 1 base and the V segment lost 6 bases, leaving 5 bases of the junction unmatched. This chain's CDR3 is CSVKPGGNTGELFF. The DNA of the CDR3 is TGCAGCGTGAAACCGGGAGGGAACACCGGGGAGCTGTTTTTT.

There are a few counts of this clone. The J gene is TRBJ1-5, the V gene TRBV5-1; no clear D gene. The CDR3 loop spans 12 amino acids. The germline V gene has CDR1 SGHRS and CDR2 YFSETQ. V dropped 5 bases and J dropped 7 bases, with 10 bases sitting between them. The CDR3 loop reads CASSLDGQPQHF. DNA of the CDR3: TGCGCCAGCAGTCTCGATGGGCAGCCCCAGCATTTT.

The V and J genes are TRBV6-4 and TRBJ1-2, with TRBD1 matching 11 bases. There are 13 residues in the CDR3. The trim removed 4 bases at V and 6 bases at J, leaving 1 base unmatched. CDR1 and CDR2 from the germline V gene are MRHNA and SNTAGT. CDR3 sequence: CASSADRGHGYTF. As DNA, the CDR3 is TGTGCCAGCAGTGCGGACAGGGGGCATGGCTACACCTTC.